One and the same sample provided the 9 T cell receptor beta chains below, sequenced in a study of blood T cell repertoires in COVID-19. Data came from immunoSEQ multiplex PCR; TCRdb stores just in-frame clones and leaves some out. Here the sample spans over 150,000 clones, 88% being singletons. Sequencing used peripheral blood. These receptors were taken from a man aged 50 to 60 who had recovered from COVID-19.

Regarding this clone: The junction departs from the called germline gene at one end, perhaps through a read error. This chain links TRBV6-5 with TRBJ2-7; 13 positions agree with TRBD2. This CDR3 has 15 residues. Germline CDR1 is MNHEY and CDR2 is SVGAGI. CDR3 sequence: CASSLLGTSGKEGHF. CDR3 nucleotides: TGTGCCAGCAGCTTACTGGGGACTAGCGGGAAGGAGGGCCACTTC.

The rearrangement joins TRBV12-3 or TRBV12-4 to TRBJ1-1; D perhaps matches TRBD1 (5 bases). Trimming removed 6 bases from V and 6 bases from J, with 14 bases in between. The CDR3 has 13 residues. This CDR3 reads CASSLVGGAEAFF. The CDR3 nucleotides are TGTGCCAGCAGCCTAGTGGGAGGGGCTGAAGCTTTCTTT.

This clone was recorded only once. The V gene is TRBV29-1, the J gene TRBJ1-2; TRBD1 aligns across 7 bases. This CDR3 region has 13 residues. V dropped 4 bases and J dropped 2; count of bases not matched to a gene: 4. Per the germline V gene, CDR1 is SQVTM and CDR2 is ANQGSEA. The CDR3 bases are TGCAGCGTTGGAGGGGGCGCCAACTATGGCTACACCTTC. Translated, it gives CSVGGGANYGYTF.

The rearrangement uses TRBV7-6 and TRBJ2-1, with 10 nucleotides matching TRBD2. Unmatched junction bases numbered 8, after V lost 2 bases and J lost 4 bases. The CDR3 totals 17 residues. The germline CDR1 and CDR2 sequences are SGHVS and FNYEAQ. The CDR3 loop is CASSLSWTSGDYNEQFF. CDR3 nucleotides: TGTGCCAGCAGCTTATCTTGGACTAGCGGAGATTACAATGAGCAGTTCTTC. Variable domain in full (rest from reference TRBV7-6 and TRBJ2-1): GAGVSQSPRYKVTKRGQDVALRCDPISGHVSLYWYRQALGQGPEFLTYFNYEAQQDKSGLPNDRFSAERPEGSISTLTIQRTEQRDSAMYRCASSLSWTSGDYNEQFFGPGTRLTVL.

This clone was seen just once. This chain connects TRBV27 to TRBJ2-5; D remains unclear. Trimming took 0 bases from V and 5 from J, leaving 7 bases between them. The CDR3 spans 13 residues. Germline V gives CDR1 MNHEY, CDR2 SMNVEV (reference sequence). CDR3 bases: TGTGCCAGCAGTTTATCGGCTTGGGAGACCCAGTACTTC. Protein: CASSLSAWETQYF.

This rearrangement joins TRBV11-2 to TRBJ1-2; TRBD1 might be the D (6 bases). The V gene's germline CDR1 is SGHAT and CDR2 FQNNGV. The CDR3 sequence is 15 residues long. V lost 1 base and J lost 0, with 9 bases in between. The CDR3: CASSLGGGSNYGYTF. CDR3 DNA: TGTGCCAGCAGCTTAGGAGGGGGATCTAACTATGGCTACACCTTC.

This chain connects TRBV7-2 to TRBJ1-5; D not certain. The V end was cut by 5 bases, the J end by 6 bases, with 17 bases between. Germline V gives CDR1 SGHTA, CDR2 FQGNSA. This CDR3 comprises 15 residues. The CDR3 loop reads CASSPTNYIGQPQHF. CDR3 nucleotides: TGTGCCAGCAGCCCCACCAATTACATTGGTCAGCCCCAGCATTTT.

The chain joins TRBV30 to TRBJ2-1, with a tentative D call TRBD1 (5 bases). Looked up from germline, CDR1 is GTSNPN and CDR2 is SVGIG (reference sequence). This CDR3 is built from 19 residues. Trimming shortened V by 3 bases and J by 4 bases, and 28 bases separated the two germline ends. CDR3: CAWSPPSAGRIPGYNEQFF. CDR3 sequence (DNA): TGTGCCTGGAGCCCTCCTTCGGCCGGTAGGATACCAGGGTACAATGAGCAGTTCTTC.

The V gene is TRBV18, the J gene TRBJ1-1; 7 bases are a match to TRBD1. Germline V CDR1 and CDR2: KGHSH, LQKENI. Trimming took 5 bases from V and 1 from J; bases not matched to a gene: 7. The CDR3 length is 15 residues. In DNA, the CDR3 is TGTGCCAGCTCATTAGGGGGCGGGGCGAACACTGAAGCTTTCTTT. It specifies CASSLGGGANTEAFF. The whole variable domain, filled in from reference TRBV18 and TRBJ1-1, reads NAGVMQNPRHLVRRRGQEARLRCSPMKGHSHVYWYRQLPEEGLKFMVYLQKENIIDESGMPKERFSAEFPKEGPSILRIQQVVRGDSAAYFCASSLGGGANTEAFFGQGTRLTVV.